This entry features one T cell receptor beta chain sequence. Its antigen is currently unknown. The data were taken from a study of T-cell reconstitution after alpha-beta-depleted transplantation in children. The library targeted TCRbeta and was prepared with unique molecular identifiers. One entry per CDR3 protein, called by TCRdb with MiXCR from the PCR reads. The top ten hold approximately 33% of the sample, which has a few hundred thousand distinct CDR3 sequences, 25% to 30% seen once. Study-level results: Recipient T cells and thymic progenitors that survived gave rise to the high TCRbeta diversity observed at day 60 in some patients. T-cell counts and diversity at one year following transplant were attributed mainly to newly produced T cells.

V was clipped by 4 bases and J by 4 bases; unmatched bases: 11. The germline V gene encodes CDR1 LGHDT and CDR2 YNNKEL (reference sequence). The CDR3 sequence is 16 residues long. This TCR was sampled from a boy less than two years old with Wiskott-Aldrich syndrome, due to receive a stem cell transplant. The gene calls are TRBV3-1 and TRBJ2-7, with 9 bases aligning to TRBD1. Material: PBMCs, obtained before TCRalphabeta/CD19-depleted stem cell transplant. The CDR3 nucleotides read TGTGCCAGCAGCCGAGGGTTCCAGGACAGGGGTTACGAGCAGTACTTC. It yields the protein CASSRGFQDRGYEQYF.